This T cell receptor (beta chain) emerged from a study of T cell responses to AZD1222 COVID-19 vaccine (dated by TCRdb to 2020 to 2022). A note on the overall study: TCR sequencing covered roughly 230 trial participants: about 210 given two doses of AZD1222 and 26 given two doses of MenACWY control vaccine. Enrollment into the trials was organized by age into subgroups of 18-55, 56-69 and 70-plus years, and those subgroups contained about 150, 27 and 61 TCR-sequenced participants, respectively. What the work shows at the level of the full study, not this receptor alone: No day 14 peak-response samples were available, so repertoires were characterized only after the peak T cell response. Conclusions about previously exposed vaccinees are limited because only a handful of AZD1222 recipients were SARS-CoV-2 seropositive at baseline. A significant rise in spike-specific TCR breadth and depth was observed after two AZD1222 doses relative to day 0 and relative to MenACWY recipients. Participants were mostly white British and included more females than males, and it was suggested by the authors that clonal diversity may have been underestimated. Reportedly, close to half of the unique spike-specific TCRs recognized epitopes lying outside the regions that are mutated in the B.1.351 and B.1.1.7 variants. The 56-69-year group was small, and its depth increase did not reach significance, likely because of low power. The whole spike protein was spanned by vaccine-associated CD4 TCRs, and dominant responses were seen in regions 160-218 and 743-854.

The CDR3 regions of human TCRbeta chains were subjected to immunosequencing. The study's processing was this. Repertoire TCRs were matched against a reference library of SARS-CoV-2-specific TCRs generated with the MIRA antigen-specificity platform. Breadth was defined as the fraction of unique TCRs that were SARS-CoV-2-associated, and depth was defined as the fraction of total T cells that were SARS-CoV-2-associated. Using the MIRA data, every spike-specific TCR was mapped to the spike region that the TCR reacted to and assigned to either a CD4 or a CD8 class. Log10-transformed breadth and depth values were compared by one-way ANOVA with Sidak's multiple comparisons tests. TCRdb retrieved this table from immuneACCESS and kept in-frame rearrangements only. Not all clones are present; in checked studies, unresolved V genes account for under half, and no reason is known for the remainder. The V and J calls and the clone size are those of that table, but D and trimming were determined from the DNA. The sample contains 130,000 or so clones, 90% to 95% of them found a single time. More than 0.85% of the sample belongs to the ten largest clones.

Comments on this clone: It has no known antigen specificity. There are no base qualities to consult, and no much larger clone falls within one base.

There are 14 amino acids in the CDR3, from cysteine to phenylalanine inclusive. Solely the CDR3 DNA is kept, with 42 bases framed from the first base. Deletion took 3 bases off V and 7 bases off J, with a span of 12 bases between the germline ends. The germline V gene supplies CDR1 MGHRA and CDR2 YSYEKL. Per the publication, the time point label means: baseline before first vaccination. Interpreted using the paper, the treatment or condition label stands for: meningococcal conjugate vaccine given as trial control. The vaccinee samples were drawn from two UK trials, COV001 and COV002, one of which was a single-blind randomized controlled phase 2/3 trial testing AZD1222 (ChAdOx1 nCoV-19) in healthy adults. For TCRbeta chain sequencing, PBMC samples from trial participants were taken at day 0 and at day 28 after the second dose.

The sequence joins TRBV4-1 to TRBJ1-4; no D gene call is confident. The clonotype comes from an adult in good health. Sequencing used peripheral blood, obtained on day 0 of MenACWY control vaccination. The CDR3 region: CASSHNIKGEKLFF. At the DNA level, the sequence is TGCGCCAGCAGCCACAATATCAAGGGTGAAAAACTGTTTTTT.